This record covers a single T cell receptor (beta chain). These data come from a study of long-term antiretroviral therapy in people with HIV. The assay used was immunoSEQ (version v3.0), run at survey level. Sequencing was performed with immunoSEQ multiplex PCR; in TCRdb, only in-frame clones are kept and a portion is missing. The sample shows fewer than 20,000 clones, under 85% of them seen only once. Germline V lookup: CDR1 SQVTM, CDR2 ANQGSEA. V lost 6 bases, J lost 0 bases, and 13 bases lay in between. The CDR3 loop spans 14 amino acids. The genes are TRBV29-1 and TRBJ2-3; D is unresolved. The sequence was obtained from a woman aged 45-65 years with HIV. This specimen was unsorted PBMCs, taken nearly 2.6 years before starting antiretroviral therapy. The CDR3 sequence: CSVPAGPSTDTQYF. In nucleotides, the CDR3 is TGCAGCGTCCCGGCAGGACCTAGCACAGATACGCAGTATTTT.